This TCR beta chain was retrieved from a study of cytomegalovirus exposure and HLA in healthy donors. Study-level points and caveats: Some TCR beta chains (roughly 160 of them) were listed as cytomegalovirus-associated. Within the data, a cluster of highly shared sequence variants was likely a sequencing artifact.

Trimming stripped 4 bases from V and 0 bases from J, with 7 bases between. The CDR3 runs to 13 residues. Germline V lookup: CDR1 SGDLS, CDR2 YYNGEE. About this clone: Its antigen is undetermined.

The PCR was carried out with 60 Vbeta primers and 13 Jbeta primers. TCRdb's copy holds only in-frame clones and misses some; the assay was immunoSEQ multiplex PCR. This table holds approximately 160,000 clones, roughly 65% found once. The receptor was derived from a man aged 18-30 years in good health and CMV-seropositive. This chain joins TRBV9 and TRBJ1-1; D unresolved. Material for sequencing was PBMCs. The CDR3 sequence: CASSPRMNTEAFF. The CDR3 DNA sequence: TGTGCCAGCAGCCCGAGAATGAACACTGAAGCTTTCTTT.